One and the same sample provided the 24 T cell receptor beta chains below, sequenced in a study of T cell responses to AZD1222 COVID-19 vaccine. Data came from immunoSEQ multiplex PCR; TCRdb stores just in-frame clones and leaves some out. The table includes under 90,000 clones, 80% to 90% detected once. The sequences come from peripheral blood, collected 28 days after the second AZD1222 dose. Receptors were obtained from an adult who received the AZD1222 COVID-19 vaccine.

As DNA, the CDR3 is TGTGCCAGCAGTGTAGGGAATGGGGGAGAGCAGTACTTC. This gives the protein CASSVGNGGEQYF. The J gene is TRBJ2-7, the V gene TRBV13; D is tentatively TRBD1 or TRBD2 (5 bases each). CDR1 is PRHDT and CDR2 is FYEKMQ in the germline V gene (reference sequence). The CDR3 is 13 amino acids. Trimming removed 6 bases at V and 7 bases at J, with 16 bases between.

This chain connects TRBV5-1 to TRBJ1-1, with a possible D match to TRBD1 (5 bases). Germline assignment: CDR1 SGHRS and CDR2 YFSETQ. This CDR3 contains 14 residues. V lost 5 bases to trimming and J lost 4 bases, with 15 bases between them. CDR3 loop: CASSRTPGGTEAFF. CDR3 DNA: TGCGCCAGCAGTCGGACGCCTGGGGGCACTGAAGCTTTCTTT.

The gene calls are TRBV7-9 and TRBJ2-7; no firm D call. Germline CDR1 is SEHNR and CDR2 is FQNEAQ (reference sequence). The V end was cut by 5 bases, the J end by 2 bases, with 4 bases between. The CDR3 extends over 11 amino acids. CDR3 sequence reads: CASSRTYEQYF. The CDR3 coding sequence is TGTGCCAGCAGCCGAACCTACGAGCAGTACTTC.

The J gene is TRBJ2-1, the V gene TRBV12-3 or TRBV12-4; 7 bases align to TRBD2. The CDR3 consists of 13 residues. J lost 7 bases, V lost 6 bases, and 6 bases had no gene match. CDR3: CASSPLGGNEQFF. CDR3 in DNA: TGTGCCAGCAGCCCTCTGGGAGGGAATGAGCAGTTCTTC.

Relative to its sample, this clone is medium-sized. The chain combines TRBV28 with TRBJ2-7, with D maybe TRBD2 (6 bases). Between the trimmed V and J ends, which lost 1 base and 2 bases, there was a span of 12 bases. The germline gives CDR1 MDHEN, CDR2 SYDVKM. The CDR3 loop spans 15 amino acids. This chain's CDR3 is CASSLSEGGPYEQYF. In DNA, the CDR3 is TGTGCCAGCAGTTTATCGGAAGGAGGGCCCTACGAGCAGTACTTC.

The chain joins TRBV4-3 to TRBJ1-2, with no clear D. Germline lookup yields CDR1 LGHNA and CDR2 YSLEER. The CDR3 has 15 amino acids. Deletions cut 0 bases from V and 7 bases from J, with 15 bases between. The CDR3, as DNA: TGCGCCAGCAGCCAAGACCCCGACCAGATCGGTGGCTACACCTTC. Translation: CASSQDPDQIGGYTF.

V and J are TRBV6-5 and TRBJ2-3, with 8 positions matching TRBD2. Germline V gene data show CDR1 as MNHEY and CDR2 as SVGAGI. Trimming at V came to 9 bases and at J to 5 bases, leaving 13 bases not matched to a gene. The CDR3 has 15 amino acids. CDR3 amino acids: CASTDHGGVIDTQYF. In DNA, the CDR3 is TGTGCCAGTACTGATCACGGGGGGGTTATAGATACGCAGTATTTT.

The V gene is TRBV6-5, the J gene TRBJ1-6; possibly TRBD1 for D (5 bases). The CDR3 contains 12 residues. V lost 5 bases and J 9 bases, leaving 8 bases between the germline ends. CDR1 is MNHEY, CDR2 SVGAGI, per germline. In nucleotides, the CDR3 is TGTGCCAGCAGTAGCAGGGTTTCACCCCTCCACTTT. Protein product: CASSSRVSPLHF.

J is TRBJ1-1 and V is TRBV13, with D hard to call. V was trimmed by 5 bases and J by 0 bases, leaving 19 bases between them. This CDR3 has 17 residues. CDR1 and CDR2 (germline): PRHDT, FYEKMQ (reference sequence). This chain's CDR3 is CASSPRSATTMNTEAFF. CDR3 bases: TGTGCCAGCAGCCCGCGGAGCGCTACCACCATGAACACTGAAGCTTTCTTT.

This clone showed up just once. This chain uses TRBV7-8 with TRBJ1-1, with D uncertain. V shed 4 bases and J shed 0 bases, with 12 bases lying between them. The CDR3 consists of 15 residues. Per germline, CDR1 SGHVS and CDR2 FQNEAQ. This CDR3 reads CASSSWGNMNTEAFF. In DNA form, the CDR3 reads TGTGCCAGCAGCTCCTGGGGAAACATGAACACTGAAGCTTTCTTT.

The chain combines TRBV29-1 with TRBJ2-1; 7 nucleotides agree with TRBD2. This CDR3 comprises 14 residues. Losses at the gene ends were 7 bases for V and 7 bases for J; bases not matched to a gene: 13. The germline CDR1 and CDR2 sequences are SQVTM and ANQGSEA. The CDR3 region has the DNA TGCAGCGGGGAGGGAGTGGCGGGAAGGAATGAGCAGTTCTTC. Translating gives CSGEGVAGRNEQFF.

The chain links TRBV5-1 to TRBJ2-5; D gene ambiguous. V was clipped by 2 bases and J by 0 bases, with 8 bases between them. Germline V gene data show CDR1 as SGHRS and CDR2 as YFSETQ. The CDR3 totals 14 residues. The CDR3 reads CASSLQDYQETQYF. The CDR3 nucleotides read TGCGCCAGCAGCTTACAAGACTACCAAGAGACCCAGTACTTC. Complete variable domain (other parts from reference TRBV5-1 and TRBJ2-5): KAGVTQTPRYLIKTRGQQVTLSCSPISGHRSVSWYQQTPGQGLQFLFEYFSETQRNKGNFPGRFSGRQFSNSRSEMNVSTLELGDSALYLCASSLQDYQETQYFGPGTRLLVL.

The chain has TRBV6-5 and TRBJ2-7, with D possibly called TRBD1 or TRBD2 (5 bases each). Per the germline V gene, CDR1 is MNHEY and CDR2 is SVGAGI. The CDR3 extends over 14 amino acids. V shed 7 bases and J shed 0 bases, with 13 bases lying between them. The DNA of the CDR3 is TGTGCCAGCAAAGACCGGGACCGCTCCTACGAGCAGTACTTC. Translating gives CASKDRDRSYEQYF.

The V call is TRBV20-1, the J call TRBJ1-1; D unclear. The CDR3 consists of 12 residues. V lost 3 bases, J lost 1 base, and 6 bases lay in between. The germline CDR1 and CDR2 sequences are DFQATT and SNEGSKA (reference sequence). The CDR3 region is CSASGQNTEAFF. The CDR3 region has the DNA TGCAGTGCTAGTGGTCAGAACACTGAAGCTTTCTTT.

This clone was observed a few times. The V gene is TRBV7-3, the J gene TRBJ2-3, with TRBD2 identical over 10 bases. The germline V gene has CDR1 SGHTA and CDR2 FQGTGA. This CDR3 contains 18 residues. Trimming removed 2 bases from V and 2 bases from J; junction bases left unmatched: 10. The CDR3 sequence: CASSLLGLAGAPTDTQYF. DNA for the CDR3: TGTGCCAGCAGCTTACTAGGCCTAGCGGGAGCCCCCACAGATACGCAGTATTTT. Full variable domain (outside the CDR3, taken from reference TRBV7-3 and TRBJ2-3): GAGVSQTPSNKVTEKGKYVELRCDPISGHTALYWYRQSLGQGPEFLIYFQGTGAADDSGLPNDRFFAVRPEGSVSTLKIQRTERGDSAVYLCASSLLGLAGAPTDTQYFGPGTRLTVL.

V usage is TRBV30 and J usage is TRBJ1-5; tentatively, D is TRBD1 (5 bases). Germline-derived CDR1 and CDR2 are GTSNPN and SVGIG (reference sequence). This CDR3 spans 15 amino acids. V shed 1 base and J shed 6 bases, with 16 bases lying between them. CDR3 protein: CAWSGPGPRGQPQHF. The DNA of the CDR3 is TGTGCCTGGAGTGGACCGGGACCTAGGGGTCAGCCCCAGCATTTT.

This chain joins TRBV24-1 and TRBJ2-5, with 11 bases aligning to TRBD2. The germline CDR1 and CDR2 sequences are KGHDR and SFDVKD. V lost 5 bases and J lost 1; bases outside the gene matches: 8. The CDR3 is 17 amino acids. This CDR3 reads CATSAPEGLAGQETQYF. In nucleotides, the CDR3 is TGTGCCACCAGTGCCCCAGAAGGACTAGCGGGCCAAGAGACCCAGTACTTC.

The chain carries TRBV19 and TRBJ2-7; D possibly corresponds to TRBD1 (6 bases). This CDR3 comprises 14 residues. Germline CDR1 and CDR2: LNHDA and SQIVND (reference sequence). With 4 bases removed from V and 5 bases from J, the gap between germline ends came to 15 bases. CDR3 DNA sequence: TGTGCCAGTAGTACACAGGGAGTAGGCCACGAGCAGTACTTC. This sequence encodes CASSTQGVGHEQYF.

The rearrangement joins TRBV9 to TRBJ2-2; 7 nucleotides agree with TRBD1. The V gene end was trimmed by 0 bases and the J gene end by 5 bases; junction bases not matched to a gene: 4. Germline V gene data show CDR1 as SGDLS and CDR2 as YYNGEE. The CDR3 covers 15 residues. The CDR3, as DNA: TGTGCCAGCAGCGTAGAGGGGGCTGGGACCGGGGAGCTGTTTTTT. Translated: CASSVEGAGTGELFF.

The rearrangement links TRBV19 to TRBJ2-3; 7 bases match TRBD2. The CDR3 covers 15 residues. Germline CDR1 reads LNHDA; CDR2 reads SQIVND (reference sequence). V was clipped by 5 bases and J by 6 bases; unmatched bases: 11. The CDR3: CASSPQGLGVDTQYF. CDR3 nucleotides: TGTGCCAGTAGTCCCCAAGGACTAGGGGTGGATACGCAGTATTTT.

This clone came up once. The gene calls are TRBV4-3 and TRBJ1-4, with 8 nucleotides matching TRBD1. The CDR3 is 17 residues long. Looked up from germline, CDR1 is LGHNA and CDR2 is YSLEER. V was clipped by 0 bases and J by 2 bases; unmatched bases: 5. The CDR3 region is CASSQDPTGGTNEKLFF. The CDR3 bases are TGCGCCAGCAGCCAAGATCCTACAGGGGGGACTAATGAAAAACTGTTTTTT.

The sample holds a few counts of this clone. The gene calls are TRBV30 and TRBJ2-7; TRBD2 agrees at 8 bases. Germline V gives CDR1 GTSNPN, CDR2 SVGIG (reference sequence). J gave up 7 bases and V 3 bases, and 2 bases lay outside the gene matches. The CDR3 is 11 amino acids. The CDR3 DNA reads TGTGCCTGGAGCCGGGGGGGGGAGCAGTACTTC. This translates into CAWSRGGEQYF. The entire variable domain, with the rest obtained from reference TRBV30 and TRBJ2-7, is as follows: SQTIHQWPATLVQPVGSPLSLECTVEGTSNPNLYWYRQAAGRGLQLLFYSVGIGQISSEVPQNLSASRPQDRQFILSSKKLLLSDSGFYLCAWSRGGEQYFGPGTRLTVT.

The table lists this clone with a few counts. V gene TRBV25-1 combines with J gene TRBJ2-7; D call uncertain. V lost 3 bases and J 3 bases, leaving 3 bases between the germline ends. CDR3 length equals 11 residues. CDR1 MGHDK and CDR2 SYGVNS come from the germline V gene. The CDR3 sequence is CASSDGYEQYF. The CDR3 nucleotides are TGTGCCAGCAGTGATGGCTACGAGCAGTACTTC.

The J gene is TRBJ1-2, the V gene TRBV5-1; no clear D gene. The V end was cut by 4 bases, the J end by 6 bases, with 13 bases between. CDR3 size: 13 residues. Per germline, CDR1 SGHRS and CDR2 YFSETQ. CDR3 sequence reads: CASSPEPLNGYTF. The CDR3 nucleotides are TGCGCCAGCAGCCCGGAGCCCCTTAATGGCTACACCTTC.